The sequence of this T cell receptor beta chain was determined in a study of blood T cell repertoires in COVID-19 (dated by TCRdb to between 2020 and 2021). For context, the study as a whole: Samples from collaborators originated in the United States, Italy and Spain and spanned both the acute and convalescent phases of COVID-19. The prospective study material was composed of cDNA or gDNA derived from T cells, B-cell-depleted T cells, or PBMCs. The repertoires were released in a freely available public database intended as a resource for research on the immune response to SARS-CoV-2. A de-identified subject ID, COVID-19 status, age in years and sex were almost always included in the sample metadata. Where HLA class I and class II types were available, the types were taken from metadata supplied by the sample provider, not from assay-based typing. Subjects who had been exposed to COVID-19, were actively infected with it, or had recovered from it provided the deeply sampled blood TCRbeta repertoires that made up the dataset. Samples were obtained from the ongoing ImmuneRACE study (first 160 participants) and from approximately 1,200 subjects provided by 6 global collaborators.

The germline V gene (reference sequence) specifies SGHNT as CDR1 and YYREEE as CDR2. At the junction V is shortened by 4 bases and J by 1 base; bases outside the gene matches: 11. Measured from the cysteine to the phenylalanine, the CDR3 is 17 residues long. The DNA shown is the 51-base CDR3, in frame from base 1. Each collaborating institution followed its own protocols to collect whole blood in K2EDTA tubes. Collaborator samples were shipped for TCRbeta analysis as frozen whole blood, isolated PBMCs, or DNA extracted from either sample type. Worth noting for this clone: Its antigen target is currently unknown. No much larger clone exists at a distance of one base, and base qualities are not known.

TCRbeta CDR3 regions were amplified from genomic DNA by means of the immunoSEQ Assay, a bias-controlled multiplex PCR. Per the original workflow: The number of nucleated cells in each sample was estimated from the amplification of reference gene primers within the assay. To quantify the absolute abundance of each unique TCRbeta CDR3 rearrangement, sequence reads were collapsed and filtered. For each sample, productive Simpson clonality was calculated by taking the square root of Simpson's diversity index across productive rearrangements. TCRdb obtained this table from immuneACCESS and retained in-frame rearrangements with V and J assigned. These tables miss some clones; where compared with another copy, unresolved V genes account for less than half of the shortfall, and the remainder is unexplained. That table gives V, J and clone size, and the DNA gave D and trimming. This sample has 70,000 to 80,000 clones in its table, and roughly 89% of those were observed once. The ten largest clones represent approximately 6.4% of the sample.

Findings and caveats that apply to the study as a whole: The amount of clinical and demographic metadata varied by source and participant and was provided uncurated.

In this chain, TRBV5-4 is recombined with TRBJ2-1; TRBD2 agrees with 7 junctional bases. This receptor was obtained from a woman in her 50s with acute or convalescent COVID-19. Input material: peripheral blood. In nucleotide form, the sequence is TGTGCCAGCAGCAAGGGACTATCCGAGGGATCCTACAATGAGCAGTTCTTC. Its translation is CASSKGLSEGSYNEQFF.